These 12 T cell receptor beta chains were sequenced from one sample in a study of blood T cell repertoires in COVID-19. The method was immunoSEQ multiplex PCR; TCRdb's version includes in-frame clones alone and lacks a portion of them. Of some 140,000 clones listed, 75% to 90% were seen once; the top ten hold approximately 20%. Material: peripheral blood. The source of these receptors is a woman aged 45-65 years who had recovered from COVID-19.

The chain joins TRBV4-1 to TRBJ1-6; 8 bases align to TRBD1. The V gene's germline CDR1 is MGHRA and CDR2 YSYEKL. The CDR3 covers 17 residues. V was pared by 4 bases and J by 6 bases, with 11 bases of the junction left unmatched. This CDR3 is CASSRRKPGTGNSPLHF. CDR3 in DNA: TGCGCCAGCAGCCGACGAAAACCCGGGACAGGTAATTCACCCCTCCACTTT.

This rearrangement joins TRBV11-2 to TRBJ2-7, with D perhaps matching TRBD1 (6 bases). V was clipped by 5 bases and J by 7 bases, with 21 bases between them. The CDR3 covers 15 residues. Germline-derived CDR1 and CDR2 are SGHAT and FQNNGV. The CDR3 region is CASSPAWPGVEEQYF. As DNA, the CDR3 is TGTGCCAGCAGCCCCGCCTGGCCAGGGGTGGAAGAGCAGTACTTC. Full variable domain (missing parts from reference TRBV11-2 and TRBJ2-7): EAGVAQSPRYKIIEKRQSVAFWCNPISGHATLYWYQQILGQGPKLLIQFQNNGVVDDSQLPKDRFSAERLKGVDSTLKIQPAKLEDSAVYLCASSPAWPGVEEQYFGPGTRLTVT.

V and J are TRBV30 and TRBJ1-1; unclear D gene. Germline CDR1 is GTSNPN and CDR2 is SVGIG (reference sequence). V shed 0 bases and J shed 0 bases, with 11 bases lying between them. The CDR3 covers 15 residues. This CDR3 is CAWSVEPIMNTEAFF. CDR3 in DNA: TGTGCCTGGAGTGTCGAGCCGATTATGAACACTGAAGCTTTCTTT.

The CDR3 region has the DNA TGTGCCAGCAGCTTCCGGGAGAGGGGAAACACCATATATTTT. This gives the protein CASSFRERGNTIYF. The chain employs TRBV3-1 (or the pseudogene TRBV3-2) and TRBJ1-3, with D unresolved. The germline gives CDR1 LGHDT, CDR2 YNNKEL (reference sequence). This CDR3 comprises 14 residues. With 5 bases removed from V and 4 bases from J, the gap between germline ends came to 12 bases.

CDR3 sequence reads: CASSVVVAGVWGYEQYF. In DNA, the CDR3 is TGTGCCAGCAGCGTAGTCGTAGCGGGAGTGTGGGGGTACGAGCAGTACTTC. The chain combines TRBV9 with TRBJ2-7; 9 bases map to TRBD2. CDR3 length equals 17 residues. The germline V gene encodes CDR1 SGDLS and CDR2 YYNGEE. The junction had 11 bases not matched to a gene; V was cut back by 0 bases and J by 4 bases.

The V gene is TRBV11-2, the J gene TRBJ2-3; 8 positions match TRBD2. CDR3 length equals 14 residues. V shed 5 bases, J shed 5 bases, and the junction held 6 bases outside the gene matches. CDR1 is SGHAT and CDR2 is FQNNGV in the germline V gene. CDR3 sequence reads: CASSRGGTRDTQYF. The CDR3 DNA follows: TGTGCCAGCAGCCGGGGGGGGACGAGAGATACGCAGTATTTT.

This chain links TRBV19 with TRBJ2-1; possible D gene TRBD2, 6 bases. Germline CDR1 is LNHDA and CDR2 is SQIVND (reference sequence). This CDR3 is 16 amino acids long. The ends were cut back, 7 bases at V and 1 base at J, with 17 bases in the middle. CDR3 nucleotide sequence: TGTGCCAGTAAGGGAGGCGGGTCCCCTTCCTACAATGAGCAGTTCTTC. As protein: CASKGGGSPSYNEQFF.

DNA for the CDR3: TGTGCCAGCAGCTTAGGCGGCAGGGCCAGCTCTGGGGCCAACGTCCTGACTTTC. Residues: CASSLGGRASSGANVLTF. V gene TRBV7-9 combines with J gene TRBJ2-6; possible D gene TRBD1, 5 bases. The length of the CDR3 is 18 residues. The V and J ends lost 1 base and 0 bases respectively, with 13 bases between them. Germline CDR1 SEHNR, CDR2 FQNEAQ (reference sequence).

The V gene is TRBV5-1, the J gene TRBJ1-1; D is perhaps TRBD1 (5 bases). The CDR3 sequence is 13 residues long. CDR1 is SGHRS and CDR2 is YFSETQ in the germline V gene. Trimming stripped 2 bases from V and 0 bases from J, with 5 bases between. CDR3 loop: CASSLGVNTEAFF. The CDR3 region has the DNA TGCGCCAGCAGCTTAGGGGTGAACACTGAAGCTTTCTTT.

V gene TRBV28 combines with J gene TRBJ2-5, with 11 nucleotides matching TRBD2. The germline V gene has CDR1 MDHEN and CDR2 SYDVKM. With 3 bases clipped from V and 5 bases from J, the junction kept 5 bases outside the gene matches. The CDR3 runs to 15 residues. CDR3 amino acids: CASSFLAGGIETQYF. The CDR3 bases are TGTGCCAGCAGTTTCCTAGCGGGGGGAATCGAGACCCAGTACTTC.

This clone has only one observation. The chain recombines TRBV9 with TRBJ2-5; a weak D match, TRBD1 (5 bases). Trimming took 0 bases from V and 4 from J, leaving 19 bases between them. Germline CDR1 and CDR2: SGDLS and YYNGEE. The CDR3 is 17 amino acids. The CDR3 DNA follows: TGTGCCAGCAGCGTAGGTTCAGGGCAGGGTGACGGAGAGACCCAGTACTTC. It translates to CASSVGSGQGDGETQYF.

This chain joins TRBV11-2 and TRBJ2-1; TRBD2 agrees at 7 bases. The germline gives CDR1 SGHAT, CDR2 FQNNGV. There are 14 residues in the CDR3. V shed 5 bases, J shed 7 bases, and the junction held 8 bases outside the gene matches. The CDR3 DNA reads as TGTGCCAGCAGCGGGGCGGGGGTCAAGAATGAGCAGTTCTTC. This gives the protein CASSGAGVKNEQFF. Drawing the rest from reference TRBV11-2 and TRBJ2-1, the complete variable domain is EAGVAQSPRYKIIEKRQSVAFWCNPISGHATLYWYQQILGQGPKLLIQFQNNGVVDDSQLPKDRFSAERLKGVDSTLKIQPAKLEDSAVYLCASSGAGVKNEQFFGPGTRLTVL.